The 21 T cell receptor beta chains given below trace back to one sample, sequenced in a study of blood T cell repertoires in COVID-19. Sequencing used immunoSEQ multiplex PCR; TCRdb keeps in-frame clones, though not all of them. Among 150,000 to 200,000 clones listed, about 89% were seen once. Specimen: peripheral blood. All receptors derive from a man younger than 35 who had recovered from COVID-19.

This chain connects TRBV5-5 to TRBJ2-2; D not certain. With 2 bases removed from V and 3 bases from J, the gap between germline ends came to 14 bases. This CDR3 contains 16 residues. CDR1 is SGHKS, CDR2 YYEKEE, per germline (reference sequence). The CDR3 nucleotides are TGTGCCAGCAGCTTTAATGTTCCCAGTTACACCGGGGAGCTGTTTTTT. Translation: CASSFNVPSYTGELFF.

The chain is built from TRBV30 and TRBJ1-6, with D possibly TRBD1 on 5 matching bases. Germline values: CDR1 GTSNPN, CDR2 SVGIG (reference sequence). Trimming took off 8 bases at V and 1 base at J, with 9 bases between the two ends. CDR3 length equals 13 residues. CDR3 coding DNA: TGTGCCGCAGGGAGGTCCTATAATTCACCCCTCCACTTT. Protein sequence: CAAGRSYNSPLHF. Full variable domain (remainder filled in from reference TRBV30 and TRBJ1-6): SQTIHQWPATLVQPVGSPLSLECTVEGTSNPNLYWYRQAAGRGLQLLFYSVGIGQISSEVPQNLSASRPQDRQFILSSKKLLLSDSGFYLCAAGRSYNSPLHFGNGTRLTVT.

The chain uses TRBV7-6 and TRBJ2-2; 7 bases are shared with TRBD1. Trimming removed 2 bases from V and 2 bases from J; junction bases left unmatched: 5. CDR3 length equals 16 residues. Germline V lookup: CDR1 SGHVS, CDR2 FNYEAQ. The CDR3, as DNA: TGTGCCAGCAGCTTAAGACAGGGAAAAAACACCGGGGAGCTGTTTTTT. Translating gives CASSLRQGKNTGELFF.

The rearrangement links TRBV24-1 to TRBJ2-1; weak D call: TRBD2 (6 bases). V was trimmed by 5 bases and J by 8 bases, leaving 15 bases between them. The CDR3 loop spans 14 amino acids. Per germline, CDR1 KGHDR and CDR2 SFDVKD. CDR3 sequence: CATSVGLESDEQFF. CDR3 sequence (DNA): TGTGCCACCAGTGTGGGACTGGAGAGCGATGAGCAGTTCTTC.

This clone has a single count. The chain links TRBV11-1 to TRBJ2-1; 9 bases are shared with TRBD2. Germline V gene data show CDR1 as SGHAT and CDR2 as FQDESV (reference sequence). CDR3 length equals 15 residues. J lost 9 bases, V lost 1 base, and 7 bases had no gene match. The CDR3: CASSLEGGRASEQFF. In nucleotides, the CDR3 is TGTGCCAGCAGCTTAGAGGGCGGGAGGGCCAGTGAGCAGTTCTTC.

As concerns this clone: Additional DNA sequences in this sample encode the identical CDR3. The chain is built from TRBV18 and TRBJ1-2; tentative D call: TRBD1 (6 bases). The V end lost 2 bases, the J end lost 2 bases, and 6 bases lay between the germline ends. The CDR3 has 13 amino acids. Germline-derived CDR1 and CDR2 are KGHSH and LQKENI. The CDR3 protein is CASSPDRNYGYTF. The CDR3 DNA is TGTGCCAGCTCACCAGACAGGAACTATGGCTACACCTTC.

The chain joins TRBV19 to TRBJ2-7, with 7 bases aligning to TRBD1. Losses at the gene ends were 2 bases for V and 3 bases for J; bases not matched to a gene: 4. Germline CDR1 LNHDA, CDR2 SQIVND (reference sequence). The CDR3 loop spans 14 amino acids. The CDR3 bases are TGTGCCAGTAGTATAAGGCAGGGGGACTACGAGCAGTACTTC. It encodes CASSIRQGDYEQYF.

J is TRBJ2-7 and V is TRBV11-2, with D possibly matching TRBD1 (6 bases). The CDR3 sequence is 13 residues long. The germline gives CDR1 SGHAT, CDR2 FQNNGV. Between the trimmed V and J ends, which lost 1 base and 3 bases, there was a span of 7 bases. The CDR3 DNA reads as TGTGCCAGCAGCTTAGGGGGACACTACGAGCAGTACTTC. This gives the protein CASSLGGHYEQYF.

The CDR3 is CASSQAGGLAVYNEQFF. In nucleotides, the CDR3 is TGCGCCAGCAGCCAAGCCGGGGGACTAGCGGTTTACAATGAGCAGTTCTTC. This rearrangement joins TRBV4-1 to TRBJ2-1; 11 positions agree with TRBD2. The V gene's germline CDR1 is MGHRA and CDR2 YSYEKL. Trimming took 1 base from V and 4 from J; bases not matched to a gene: 6. This CDR3 region has 17 residues.

The CDR3 here is CASSVGPADTQYF. CDR3 coding DNA: TGTGCCAGCAGCGTAGGTCCAGCGGATACGCAGTATTTT. The chain links TRBV9 to TRBJ2-3; unclear D gene. The CDR3 spans 13 residues. Germline CDR1 is SGDLS and CDR2 is YYNGEE. V lost 0 bases and J lost 6, with 8 bases in between.

In DNA form, the CDR3 reads TGTGCCAGCAGCCACAGGGTCTCCTACGAGCAGTACTTC. This gives the protein CASSHRVSYEQYF. The chain carries TRBV5-6 and TRBJ2-7; TRBD1 is a possible D gene (6 bases). With 4 bases removed from V and 0 bases from J, the gap between germline ends came to 8 bases. The CDR3 is 13 amino acids. CDR1 and CDR2 (germline): SGHDT, YYEEEE.

The chain couples TRBV15 to TRBJ2-7; maybe TRBD1 (5 bases). Between the trimmed V and J ends, which lost 2 bases and 2 bases, there was a span of 13 bases. There are 15 residues in the CDR3. Germline-derived CDR1 and CDR2 are LNHNV and YYDKDF (reference sequence). The CDR3 spells CATSRNKGPAYEQYF. In DNA form, the CDR3 reads TGTGCCACCAGCAGAAATAAGGGGCCAGCCTACGAGCAGTACTTC.

On this clone: One end of the junction does not line up with germline, which may come from a read error. This sequence joins TRBV7-7 and TRBJ1-3, with D unresolved. This CDR3 has 15 residues. Per germline, CDR1 SSHAT and CDR2 FNYEAQ (reference sequence). This CDR3 is CASSFGLGTGNTIYF. The CDR3 bases are TGTGCTAGCAGCTTTGGACTGGGGACTGGAAACACCATATATTTT.

This clone has just one count. The V and J genes are TRBV11-2 and TRBJ2-7; 10 bases are shared with TRBD1. V lost 4 bases to trimming and J lost 4 bases; unmatched junction nucleotides: 7. Germline V gives CDR1 SGHAT, CDR2 FQNNGV. The CDR3 contains 15 residues. CDR3 amino acids: CASSSTGTGVYEQYF. The CDR3 DNA is TGTGCCAGCAGCTCCACCGGGACAGGGGTGTACGAGCAGTACTTC.

The chain carries TRBV6-6 and TRBJ1-2, with 10 bases matching TRBD1. In germline, CDR1 is MNHNY, CDR2 SVGAGI (reference sequence). CDR3 length: 14 amino acids. V lost 4 bases to trimming and J lost 7 bases; unmatched junction nucleotides: 6. The CDR3 region has the DNA TGTGCCAGCAGTTTGACAGGGGGCACACTTGGCTACACCTTC. Its translation: CASSLTGGTLGYTF.

This chain joins TRBV6-5 and TRBJ2-7, with 9 bases lining up with TRBD1. With 6 bases clipped from V and 5 bases from J, the junction kept 5 bases outside the gene matches. The CDR3 has 13 residues. Looked up from germline, CDR1 is MNHEY and CDR2 is SVGAGI. The CDR3 DNA reads TGTGCCAGCAGCACCGGGACAGGGAACGAGCAGTACTTC. It is translated as CASSTGTGNEQYF.

This chain joins TRBV4-1 and TRBJ2-5; 8 nucleotides agree with TRBD2. J lost 1 base, V lost 1 base, and 5 bases had no gene match. Germline-derived CDR1 and CDR2 are MGHRA and YSYEKL. This CDR3 spans 16 amino acids. CDR3 protein: CASSQAETSGQETQYF. The CDR3 nucleotides read TGCGCCAGCAGCCAAGCTGAAACTAGCGGCCAAGAGACCCAGTACTTC.

The chain couples TRBV2 to TRBJ1-5; the D is unclear. The CDR3 loop spans 14 amino acids. Germline CDR1 and CDR2: SNHLY and FYNNEI. V was clipped by 4 bases and J by 4 bases, with 11 bases between them. The DNA of the CDR3 is TGTGCCAGCAGTGGTGTTAACTCAAATCAGCCCCAGCATTTT. It is translated as CASSGVNSNQPQHF.

The chain carries TRBV11-2 and TRBJ2-1; 11 positions agree with TRBD2. The CDR3 has 15 amino acids. V shed 5 bases and J 7 bases; nucleotides not matched to a gene: 7. In germline, CDR1 is SGHAT, CDR2 FQNNGV. The CDR3 nucleotides are TGTGCCAGCAGCCCGGGACTAGCGGAGTCAAATGAGCAGTTCTTC. Protein sequence: CASSPGLAESNEQFF.

The table lists this clone with a count of one. In DNA form, the CDR3 reads TGTGCCAGCAGTGAAGGAGACAGGGGGCGCGGGGATACGCAGTATTTT. Translating gives CASSEGDRGRGDTQYF. This rearrangement joins TRBV25-1 to TRBJ2-3, with 10 nucleotides matching TRBD1. There are 16 residues in the CDR3. Germline V gene data show CDR1 as MGHDK and CDR2 as SYGVNS. V lost 2 bases and J lost 6; bases outside the gene matches: 8.

The chain employs TRBV12-3 or TRBV12-4 and TRBJ2-7, with D unresolved. The CDR3 is 13 amino acids. Trimming left V 3 bases short and J 3 bases short, with 9 bases between. The CDR3 sequence: CASSLRYGYEQYF. In DNA, the CDR3 is TGTGCCAGCAGTTTGAGGTATGGCTACGAGCAGTACTTC.